This T cell receptor beta chain was sequenced during a study of identical twins' blood T cells. Across the study: Roughly 50 million reads covered roughly 6 alpha-chain and roughly 6 beta-chain libraries. Regarding the study as a whole: Shared CDR3 clonotype counts between two donors mainly tracked the product of their cloneset sizes, twins included.

In the authors' workflow: Each donor had about 100,000 to nearly 550,000 clonotypes. TCRdb used MiXCR to reprocess the 5' RACE reads, holding one entry per CDR3 protein. TCRdb's processing, not the authors', yielded these V and J calls. The table has roughly 380,000 distinct CDR3 sequences, approximately 30% seen once. On this clonotype itself: Its antigen is unknown.

Germline CDR1 is MNHNY and CDR2 is SVGAGI (reference sequence). Trimming took off 11 bases at V and 4 bases at J, with 23 bases between the two ends. The CDR3 has 15 residues. Likely shared infections and vaccines: all three twin pairs were reared together. The rearrangement joins TRBV6-6 to TRBJ1-1; D is unresolved. The receptor's source is a woman aged 18-49 years in good health. Sequencing was performed on PBMCs. The CDR3 region is CAGAALQIGGTEAFF. The CDR3 DNA is TGTGCCGGAGCCGCGCTTCAGATAGGAGGCACTGAAGCTTTCTTT.